This T cell receptor (beta chain) is from a study of T cell changes during pregnancy in multiple sclerosis (dated by TCRdb to between 2017 and 2020). As for the study more broadly: The study looked at changes in the T cell repertoire across pregnancy in women with multiple sclerosis.

Library creation used the immunoSEQ multiplex PCR assay. TCRdb took over this immuneACCESS table, retaining in-frame rearrangements with V and J assigned. Such tables are incomplete; in checked studies, under half of the missing clones stem from an unresolved V gene, and the remainder is unexplained. The sample profile shows about 38,000 clones; over 90% of them were found once. The ten largest clones take up about 0.39% of the sample. The CDR3 covers 16 residues, taking in both the cysteine and the phenylalanine. Only CDR3 DNA remains: 48 bases, in frame from the first base. CDR1 and CDR2, looked up from the germline V gene, are SGHAT and FQNNGV. V and J are truncated by 2 bases and 8 bases respectively, leaving an intervening sequence of 18 bases. Concerning this clone itself: Its target antigen remains unknown. No much larger clonotype is one base removed from it; base qualities were not supplied.

The source was CD4+ T cells from peripheral blood mononuclear cells, collected in the second trimester of pregnancy. The sequence was obtained from a female donor with multiple sclerosis, enrolled in a pregnancy study. The V and J genes are TRBV11-2 and TRBJ1-4; the D gene lacks a confident call. The DNA reads TGTGCCAGCAGCTTATGGGAGGGCACCAGTAGGGAAAAACTGTTTTTT. This yields the protein CASSLWEGTSREKLFF.